This T cell receptor beta chain comes out of a study of blood T cell repertoires in COVID-19. Deletions cut 6 bases from V and 1 base from J, with 10 bases between. The CDR3 extends over 13 amino acids. Per germline, CDR1 MNHEY and CDR2 SMNVEV (reference sequence). Original processing notes: The assay estimated nucleated cells by amplifying reference gene primers. TCRdb keeps only in-frame clones here, not all; method: immunoSEQ multiplex PCR. That table gives V, J and clone size, and the DNA gave D and trimming. The sample has 100,000 or so clones, approximately 92% seen once. This sequence joins TRBV27 and TRBJ2-7, with D perhaps matching TRBD2 (5 bases). Sequenced material: peripheral blood. This TCR was recovered from a man in his 70s with acute or convalescent COVID-19. CDR3 in amino acids: CASSLGRSYEQYF. The CDR3 nucleotides are TGTGCCAGCAGCCTAGGGAGATCCTACGAGCAGTACTTC.